Shown below are 3 T cell receptor beta chains from a single sample sequenced in a study of blood T cell repertoires in COVID-19. Only in-frame clones appear in the TCRdb table, and some are missing; sequencing was by immunoSEQ multiplex PCR. The repertoire holds 210,000 or so clones, with 92% as singletons. Material for sequencing was peripheral blood. These receptors all stem from a man aged 25 to 45 with acute or convalescent COVID-19.

The rearrangement uses TRBV18 and TRBJ1-3, with 12 nucleotides matching TRBD1. The CDR3 has 16 residues. J gave up 4 bases and V 5 bases, and 6 bases lay outside the gene matches. Germline V CDR1 and CDR2: KGHSH, LQKENI. In DNA, the CDR3 is TGTGCCAGCTCAGCGGGACAGGGGGCTGGAGGAAACACCATATATTTT. Translation gives CASSAGQGAGGNTIYF.

The chain combines TRBV28 with TRBJ2-7, with 9 bases aligning to TRBD2. The V gene's germline CDR1 is MDHEN and CDR2 SYDVKM. This CDR3 has 15 amino acids. Trimming cost V 6 bases and J 7 bases; bases outside gene matches: 13. The CDR3 bases are TGTGCCAGCAGCCCCGGGGTAGCGGGAGTTCGGGAGCAGTACTTC. Translated, it gives CASSPGVAGVREQYF.

The rearrangement links TRBV4-1 to TRBJ1-2; no reliable D call. Deletions cut 0 bases from V and 5 bases from J, with 4 bases between. The CDR3 is 12 amino acids. Germline CDR1 reads MGHRA; CDR2 reads YSYEKL. The CDR3 coding sequence is TGCGCCAGCAGCCAAGATTTATATGGCTACACCTTC. It yields the protein CASSQDLYGYTF.